This T cell receptor beta chain was recorded in a study of T-cell memory formation after mild COVID-19. In the study overall: Largely, the TCR clusters proved donor specific.

Germline CDR1 and CDR2: DFQATT and SNEGSKA (reference sequence). The CDR3 is 14 residues long. V lost 1 base and J 4 bases, leaving 11 bases between the germline ends. TCRdb analysed the 5' RACE reads with MiXCR anew, one entry per CDR3 protein. The table includes a few hundred thousand distinct CDR3 sequences, around 27% detected once. In its sample, this clonotype was seen a few times. This sequence was found in an adult woman who had mild COVID-19 (a few samples of this study predate the infection). Cell type and time point are not known. The gene calls are TRBV20-1 and TRBJ2-1; possibly TRBD2 for D (6 bases). The sample was PBMCs or a T cell subset sorted from them (not recorded which). The CDR3 DNA follows: TGCAGTGCTAGAGCTAGCGAGAGTTACAATGAGCAGTTCTTC. Translated, it gives CSARASESYNEQFF.